This T cell receptor beta chain was recovered during a study of T cell responses to AZD1222 COVID-19 vaccine. Study-level background: It was second doses at about 4 or about 12 weeks that were pooled. Study-wide results and caveats: An increase in Spike-specific TCR breadth and depth was observed after two AZD1222 doses. Just five to seven people given AZD1222 tested seropositive at baseline. Close to half of spike-specific TCRs reportedly recognize unmutated variant regions.

Concerning this clone: What it binds is unknown.

Produced via immunoSEQ multiplex PCR; TCRdb's table is partial and in-frame only. The sample lists 150,000 to 200,000 clones; around 90% were seen once. Sequenced material: peripheral blood, taken on day 0 of AZD1222 vaccination. The receptor was derived from an adult in good health.

Written as DNA, the CDR3 is TGTGCCAGCAGTTGGACTAGCGGGATCCCCTACGAGCAGTACTTC. It translates to CASSWTSGIPYEQYF. The chain has TRBV28 and TRBJ2-7; TRBD2 agrees at 12 bases. V shed 4 bases and J 2 bases; nucleotides not matched to a gene: 3. Germline values: CDR1 MDHEN, CDR2 SYDVKM. This CDR3 has 15 residues. The variable domain in full, with the rest retrieved from reference TRBV28 and TRBJ2-7, is DVKVTQSSRYLVKRTGEKVFLECVQDMDHENMFWYRQDPGLGLRLIYFSYDVKMKEKGDIPEGYSVSREKKERFSLILESASTNQTSMYLCASSWTSGIPYEQYFGPGTRLTVT.